This passage covers 6 T cell receptor beta chains from one sample sequenced in a study of blood T cells in healthy people across ages. A second PCR, run for about 7 to 11 cycles, used a sample-barcoded 5' primer plus a J-beta primer mix. From the 5' RACE reads, TCRdb called clonotypes with MiXCR, one entry per CDR3 protein. Among hundreds of thousands of distinct CDR3 sequences listed, around two fifths were seen once. What was sequenced was blood. Source of these receptors: a man between 60 and 75 years old in good health.

This clonotype was observed a few times. The rearrangement links TRBV24-1 to TRBJ1-2, with TRBD1 as a possible D gene (5 bases). V was clipped by 3 bases and J by 6 bases, with 16 bases between them. CDR3 length: 15 residues. CDR1 is KGHDR, CDR2 SFDVKD, per germline. The CDR3 spells CATSDGTQGLDGYTF. Written as DNA, the CDR3 is TGTGCCACCAGTGATGGGACTCAGGGATTGGATGGCTACACCTTC.

This clonotype has a count of ten or more. The gene calls are TRBV5-1 and TRBJ2-7; no clear D. The germline CDR1 and CDR2 sequences are SGHRS and YFSETQ. Trimming pared 1 base from V and 1 base from J, leaving 6 bases between. This CDR3 is built from 13 residues. This CDR3 is CASSLWMSYEQYF. For the CDR3, the DNA is TGCGCCAGCAGCTTGTGGATGTCCTACGAGCAGTACTTC. The complete variable domain, with remaining parts taken from reference TRBV5-1 and TRBJ2-7, reads KAGVTQTPRYLIKTRGQQVTLSCSPISGHRSVSWYQQTPGQGLQFLFEYFSETQRNKGNFPGRFSGRQFSNSRSEMNVSTLELGDSALYLCASSLWMSYEQYFGPGTRLTVT.

This clonotype was detected only a few times. This chain links TRBV7-2 with TRBJ1-6, with D unresolved. The length of the CDR3 is 12 residues. Looked up from germline, CDR1 is SGHTA and CDR2 is FQGNSA. Trimming left V 3 bases short and J 9 bases short, with 6 bases between. The DNA for the CDR3 is TGTGCCAGCAGCTTCCCGGGTTCACCCCTCCACTTT. Protein product: CASSFPGSPLHF.

The rearrangement uses TRBV2 and TRBJ2-5; possibly TRBD1 for D (5 bases). The better agreement between TRBJ2-7 and the DNA end casts doubt on the J call. Germline values: CDR1 SNHLY, CDR2 FYNNEI. The CDR3 covers 15 residues. The chain's CDR3 is CASSPTAAAYYEQYF. CDR3 nucleotide sequence: TGTGCCAGCAGTCCGACAGCTGCTGCTTACTACGAGCAGTACTTC.

This clonotype was observed a few times. The J gene is TRBJ2-7, the V gene TRBV5-1; perhaps D is TRBD1 or TRBD2 (5 bases each). V was clipped by 4 bases and J by 0 bases, with 17 bases between them. The CDR3 sequence is 16 residues long. Germline CDR1 and CDR2: SGHRS and YFSETQ. CDR3 in DNA: TGCGCCAGCAGCCTAGAGGGACCTCAGAGCTCCTACGAGCAGTACTTC. Residues: CASSLEGPQSSYEQYF.

DNA for the CDR3: TGCGCCAGCAGCTTGGAGGGTAGCGGGGTCTCCTACAATGAGCAGTTCTTC. Protein product: CASSLEGSGVSYNEQFF. The rearrangement links TRBV5-1 to TRBJ2-1; 8 positions agree with TRBD2. Looked up from germline, CDR1 is SGHRS and CDR2 is YFSETQ. Trimming cost V 0 bases and J 0 bases; bases outside gene matches: 5. This CDR3 contains 17 residues.